What follows are 13 T cell receptor beta chains derived from one specimen sequenced in a study of blood T cell repertoires in COVID-19. Sequencing was performed with immunoSEQ multiplex PCR; in TCRdb, only in-frame clones are kept and a portion is missing. The data contain 430,000 or so clones, about 88% of them seen just once; the ten biggest clones take up 1.4%. Sample: PBMCs or T cells enriched from blood (not recorded which). The receptors stem from a woman aged 18-35 years who had been exposed to COVID-19.

This clone was picked up a small number of times. The J gene is TRBJ2-2, the V gene TRBV6-6, with 15 bases that match TRBD2. V lost 6 bases and J lost 0; bases outside the gene matches: 5. CDR1 MNHNY and CDR2 SVGAGI come from the germline V gene (reference sequence). There are 18 residues in the CDR3. The CDR3 DNA sequence: TGTGCCAGCAGCCGAAGGACTAGCGGGGGGGCGAACACCGGGGAGCTGTTTTTT. This encodes CASSRRTSGGANTGELFF.

The rearrangement joins TRBV4-1 to TRBJ2-2; D perhaps matches TRBD1 (6 bases). V was shortened by 5 bases and J by 0 bases, with 13 bases between the two germline ends. The germline V gene encodes CDR1 MGHRA and CDR2 YSYEKL. CDR3 length equals 16 residues. CDR3 protein: CASSDLDRSNTGELFF. The CDR3 DNA reads as TGCGCCAGCAGCGATCTCGACAGGTCGAACACCGGGGAGCTGTTTTTT.

This chain uses TRBV5-1 with TRBJ1-1; D is perhaps TRBD1 (5 bases). CDR3 length: 13 residues. V dropped 3 bases and J dropped 1 base, with 7 bases sitting between them. The germline CDR1 and CDR2 sequences are SGHRS and YFSETQ. CDR3 DNA sequence: TGCGCCAGCAGCTACGGACAGAACACTGAAGCTTTCTTT. It encodes CASSYGQNTEAFF.

This chain connects TRBV7-2 to TRBJ1-5; 7 nucleotides align to TRBD1. The length of the CDR3 is 15 residues. J lost 9 bases, V lost 0 bases, and 8 bases had no gene match. CDR1 is SGHTA, CDR2 FQGNSA, per germline. The DNA for the CDR3 is TGTGCCAGCAGCTTAGCGCTAGGGGGCCAGGGGCCCCAGCATTTT. It specifies CASSLALGGQGPQHF.

The J gene is TRBJ2-1, the V gene TRBV3-1 (or the pseudogene TRBV3-2), with 10 positions matching TRBD2. This CDR3 spans 17 amino acids. Germline V gives CDR1 LGHDT, CDR2 YNNKEL (reference sequence). With 4 bases clipped from V and 8 bases from J, the junction kept 14 bases outside the gene matches. CDR3 nucleotides: TGTGCCAGCAGCCTTTACGCGGCTAGCGGGGGAAGGGATGAGCAGTTCTTC. Translated, it gives CASSLYAASGGRDEQFF.

V usage is TRBV4-2 and J usage is TRBJ2-1; 11 bases agree with TRBD2. Unmatched junction bases numbered 7, after V lost 0 bases and J lost 9 bases. The germline V gene has CDR1 LGHNA and CDR2 YNFKEQ. This CDR3 region has 16 residues. The CDR3 loop is CASSQEGVAGGVEQFF. The CDR3 DNA sequence: TGTGCCAGCAGCCAAGAAGGGGTAGCGGGAGGGGTTGAGCAGTTCTTC.

This clone was observed a handful of times. The chain recombines TRBV28 with TRBJ1-2, with D unresolved. Germline CDR1 and CDR2: MDHEN and SYDVKM. The length of the CDR3 is 15 residues. V gave up 1 base and J gave up 3 bases, with 12 bases separating them. CDR3 bases: TGTGCCAGCAGTTTATCGGGGATTAAATACTATGGCTACACCTTC. Its translation: CASSLSGIKYYGYTF.

This clone was found once. The J gene is TRBJ1-4, the V gene TRBV7-9, with D maybe TRBD1 (6 bases). Trimming stripped 5 bases from V and 6 bases from J, with 13 bases between. The CDR3 sequence is 14 residues long. CDR1 is SEHNR, CDR2 FQNEAQ, per germline (reference sequence). This CDR3 is CASSKQGWDEKLFF. CDR3 in DNA: TGTGCCAGCAGCAAGCAGGGGTGGGATGAAAAACTGTTTTTT.

This rearrangement joins TRBV4-1 to TRBJ2-4; D possibly corresponds to TRBD2 (6 bases). This CDR3 contains 18 residues. Germline values: CDR1 MGHRA, CDR2 YSYEKL. Trimming took 0 bases from V and 2 from J, leaving 17 bases between them. The CDR3 reads CASSQERSRGWSKNIQYF. CDR3 bases: TGCGCCAGCAGCCAAGAAAGGTCTCGGGGGTGGTCCAAAAACATTCAGTACTTC.

The chain has TRBV4-1 and TRBJ2-7; perhaps TRBD2 as D (5 bases). Per the germline V gene, CDR1 is MGHRA and CDR2 is YSYEKL. V lost 3 bases to trimming and J lost 2 bases, with 11 bases between them. This CDR3 spans 14 amino acids. The CDR3 region has the DNA TGCGCCAGCAGCCATGGACTTGAGCCCTACGAGCAGTACTTC. This codes for CASSHGLEPYEQYF.

This chain links TRBV4-2 with TRBJ2-7, with 13 bases fitting TRBD2. Germline V lookup: CDR1 LGHNA, CDR2 YNFKEQ. V shed 1 base and J 1 base; nucleotides not matched to a gene: 10. This CDR3 spans 19 amino acids. Here the CDR3 DNA reads TGTGCCAGCAGCCAAGTAACCCCGCGGACTAGCGGGAGTTCCTACGAGCAGTACTTC. Protein product: CASSQVTPRTSGSSYEQYF.

V usage is TRBV6-2 or TRBV6-3 and J usage is TRBJ2-3; 12 nucleotides align to TRBD2. CDR1 is MNHEY, CDR2 SVGEGT, per germline. There are 15 residues in the CDR3. J was trimmed by 4 bases and V by 4 bases; bases with no gene match: 3. The CDR3 nucleotides are TGTGCCAGCAGTTCGACTAGCGGGAGTGCAGATACGCAGTATTTT. This codes for CASSSTSGSADTQYF.

V and J are TRBV28 and TRBJ2-2; a possible D gene is TRBD1 (5 bases). In germline, CDR1 is MDHEN, CDR2 SYDVKM. V was shortened by 6 bases and J by 9 bases, with 11 bases between the two germline ends. The CDR3 runs 12 residues. CDR3 residues: CASRGPNRELFF. The CDR3 nucleotides read TGTGCCAGCAGGGGGCCTAATAGGGAGCTGTTTTTT.